Sequencing of this T cell receptor beta chain was carried out in a study of shared clonotypes between healthy human individuals. Study-level results: It was the non-shared clonotypes that had lower generation probabilities than clonotypes shared by all four donors. Naive subsets tended to show greater estimated richness than memory subsets.

The CDR3 loop spans 13 amino acids. J was trimmed by 4 bases and V by 6 bases; bases with no gene match: 3. The V gene's germline CDR1 is ENHRY and CDR2 SYGVKD. Recent acute infections and vaccinations were absent in the healthy HIV-negative adult donors. TCRdb's table, derived via immunoSEQ multiplex PCR, lists solely in-frame clones and lacks some. The sample lists millions of clones, approximately 92% occurring once. As concerns this clone: The antigen is not known.

The chain links TRBV10-3 to TRBJ1-3; TRBD1 agrees at 7 bases. Sequences were obtained from naive CD4+ T cells sorted from blood. Sample subset: CD45RA+ positively selected. This TCR derives from a young man in good health. In nucleotides, the CDR3 is TGTGCCATCAGGACAGGGATGGGAAACACCATATATTTT. This codes for CAIRTGMGNTIYF.